These 17 T cell receptor beta chains originate from one sample sequenced in a study of spatial heterogeneity in lung cancer. MiXCR, run by TCRdb on the 5' RACE reads, gives a single entry per CDR3 protein. This table holds about 15,000 distinct CDR3 sequences, 3.6% found once. The time point here: sample taken at primary tumor resection. Specimen: normal lung tissue next to the tumor, collected at surgery. The receptors originated from a male donor with early-stage non-small cell lung cancer.

By share, this clonotype ranks as large (0.1 to 1%). This beta chain is an off-target read within a library intended for alpha chains, so its frequency means little. The chain joins TRBV29-1 to TRBJ2-3; tentative D call: TRBD1 (5 bases). The V and J ends lost 7 bases and 4 bases respectively, with 9 bases between them. Germline CDR1 is SQVTM and CDR2 is ANQGSEA. The CDR3 consists of 11 residues. CDR3 bases: TGCAGCGGAGGACAACCAGATACGCAGTATTTT. Amino acids: CSGGQPDTQYF.

This clonotype appeared many times. Found in a library prepared for alpha chains, this beta chain is an off-target read, and its abundance has little meaning. The chain couples TRBV20-1 to TRBJ2-7, with TRBD1 identical over 10 bases. The germline V gene encodes CDR1 DFQATT and CDR2 SNEGSKA (reference sequence). This CDR3 has 14 residues. J lost 10 bases, V lost 0 bases, and 9 bases had no gene match. CDR3 nucleotide sequence: TGCAGTGCTAGAGATATGACAGGGGGCTTGGGTCAGTACTTC. Its translation: CSARDMTGGLGQYF.

This clonotype was picked up many times. This beta chain is an unintended read in a library built for alpha chains; its size means little. The J gene is TRBJ2-5, the V gene TRBV28, with D unresolved. Per the germline V gene, CDR1 is MDHEN and CDR2 is SYDVKM. The V gene lost 4 bases and the J gene lost 2 bases, with 11 bases spanning the gap. The CDR3 runs 14 residues. CDR3 DNA: TGTGCCAGCAGTTCCTCGGACGTACAAGAGACCCAGTACTTC. Translating it yields CASSSSDVQETQYF.

With regard to this clonotype: This beta chain turned up in a library designed for alpha chains; as an off-target read, its abundance says little. The V call is TRBV19, the J call TRBJ1-2; no definite D call. CDR3 length: 14 residues. The V gene lost 9 bases and the J gene lost 7 bases, with 21 bases spanning the gap. Germline values: CDR1 LNHDA, CDR2 SQIVND (reference sequence). CDR3 residues: CASLLSGGRSGYTF. DNA of the CDR3: TGTGCCAGCCTACTCTCCGGAGGACGATCTGGCTACACCTTC.

This clonotype is medium-sized (0.01 to 0.1%) in the sample. This beta chain appears as a stray read in a library generated for alpha chains; its size is not informative. The V call is TRBV3-1, the J call TRBJ2-3, with 14 bases that match TRBD2. V lost 3 bases and J lost 3; bases outside the gene matches: 17. This CDR3 region has 21 residues. The germline V gene has CDR1 LGHDT and CDR2 YNNKEL (reference sequence). Written as DNA, the CDR3 is TGTGCCAGCAGCCAGGAGACTAGCGGGAGGGCCTCTGCTTACCCAACAGATACGCAGTATTTT. Translation gives CASSQETSGRASAYPTDTQYF.

This clonotype has ten or more counts. Found in a library prepared for alpha chains, this beta chain is an off-target read, and its abundance has little meaning. The chain couples TRBV6-5 to TRBJ1-2, with 7 positions matching TRBD1. With V trimmed by 0 bases and J by 3 bases, 4 bases remained unmatched. CDR3 length: 15 amino acids. Germline CDR1 and CDR2: MNHEY and SVGAGI. The CDR3 sequence is CASSYSNQGDYGYTF. The CDR3 region has the DNA TGTGCCAGCAGTTACTCGAATCAGGGGGACTATGGCTACACCTTC.

This clonotype appeared many times. The library was designed around alpha chains, so this beta chain is a stray read whose abundance carries little weight. The chain couples TRBV5-1 to TRBJ2-7; 8 bases line up with TRBD2. This CDR3 has 13 residues. Trimming removed 7 bases from V and 5 bases from J; junction bases left unmatched: 8. Looked up from germline, CDR1 is SGHRS and CDR2 is YFSETQ. CDR3 nucleotide sequence: TGCGCCAGCCGAAGCGGGAGCCGGGACGAGCAGTACTTC. It translates to CASRSGSRDEQYF.

This clonotype showed up many times. For a library built for alpha chains, this beta chain is a stray read; little rests on its size. The chain recombines TRBV7-3 with TRBJ2-2; TRBD1 is a possible D gene (6 bases). The CDR3 spans 13 residues. Per germline, CDR1 SGHTA and CDR2 FQGTGA. The V gene lost 7 bases and the J gene lost 4 bases, with 10 bases spanning the gap. CDR3 nucleotide sequence: TGTGCCAGCAATTTACAGGGCACCGGGGAGCTGTTTTTT. Translation: CASNLQGTGELFF.

At least ten counts were recorded for this clonotype. Within a library made for alpha chains, this beta chain is off target, and its count is uninformative. The J gene is TRBJ1-5, the V gene TRBV10-3, with 8 bases matching TRBD1. Germline values: CDR1 ENHRY, CDR2 SYGVKD. The CDR3 is 15 residues long. The ends lost 10 bases at V and 3 bases at J; junction bases unmatched: 11. CDR3 sequence reads: CATEDIQGANQPQHF. The CDR3 DNA follows: TGTGCCACCGAGGATATTCAGGGGGCCAATCAGCCCCAGCATTTT.

This clonotype was observed many times. Because the library targeted alpha chains, this beta chain is an off-target read whose size means little. This sequence joins TRBV18 and TRBJ1-2; the match to TRBD1 covers 9 bases. The CDR3 runs to 17 residues. V shed 1 base, J shed 8 bases, and the junction held 14 bases outside the gene matches. Per the germline V gene, CDR1 is KGHSH and CDR2 is LQKENI. CDR3 residues: CASSPRVGTQGAQGYTF. The CDR3 nucleotides read TGTGCCAGCTCACCACGAGTCGGGACACAGGGGGCGCAGGGCTACACCTTC.

This clonotype was found many times. This beta chain is off target for a library built for alpha chains, so its abundance means little. The chain couples TRBV6-2 or TRBV6-3 to TRBJ2-1; D remains ambiguous. V was cut by 8 bases and J by 5 bases, with 16 bases left in between. The CDR3 sequence is 14 residues long. Looked up from germline, CDR1 is MNHEY and CDR2 is SVGEGT. Here the CDR3 DNA reads TGTGCCAGCTCAAGGCGCAATGGCAACAATGAGCAGTTCTTC. This encodes CASSRRNGNNEQFF.

This clonotype was seen at least ten times. This beta chain is an off-target read within a library intended for alpha chains, so its frequency means little. The chain joins TRBV20-1 to TRBJ1-5; tentative D call: TRBD1 (5 bases). In germline, CDR1 is DFQATT, CDR2 SNEGSKA (reference sequence). V gave up 1 base and J gave up 4 bases, with 8 bases separating them. CDR3 length equals 13 residues. The CDR3 loop reads CSARGDRNQPQHF. The CDR3 DNA sequence: TGCAGTGCTAGAGGAGACAGAAATCAGCCCCAGCATTTT.

This clonotype was recorded many times. This beta chain is an off-target read within a library intended for alpha chains, so its frequency means little. The chain couples TRBV24-1 to TRBJ2-1, with TRBD2 matching 12 bases. After removal of 4 bases from V and 15 bases from J, the junction contained 9 bases not matched to a gene. The CDR3 spans 14 residues. The germline V gene has CDR1 KGHDR and CDR2 SFDVKD. Written as DNA, the CDR3 is TGTGCCACCAGTGAGCCCGGACTAGCGGGAATTATGTTCTTC. Its translation: CATSEPGLAGIMFF.

This clonotype was picked up many times. The library was built for alpha chains, so this beta chain is an off-target read and its size means little. The V gene is TRBV2, the J gene TRBJ1-2; D is uncertain. Trimming left V 2 bases short and J 8 bases short, with 15 bases between. Germline CDR1 and CDR2: SNHLY and FYNNEI. CDR3 length: 14 residues. CDR3: CASSESGSSRGYTF. The CDR3, as DNA: TGTGCCAGCAGTGAATCCGGGTCCTCACGGGGCTACACCTTC. Looking up the rest from reference TRBV2 and TRBJ1-2 gives the full variable domain: EPEVTQTPSHQVTQMGQEVILRCVPISNHLYFYWYRQILGQKVEFLVSFYNNEISEKSEIFDDQFSVERPDGSNFTLKIRSTKLEDSAMYFCASSESGSSRGYTFGSGTRLTVV.

This clonotype occurred many times. The library was built for alpha chains, so this beta chain is an off-target read and its size means little. The V call is TRBV3-1, the J call TRBJ1-2; no firm D call. Germline assignment: CDR1 LGHDT and CDR2 YNNKEL (reference sequence). CDR3 size: 12 residues. Between the trimmed V and J ends, which lost 0 bases and 5 bases, there was a span of 4 bases. This CDR3 reads CASSQEGYGYTF. CDR3 DNA: TGTGCCAGCAGCCAAGAAGGGTATGGCTACACCTTC.

In this sample, this clonotype turned up many times. The size of this beta chain means little, since it is a stray read in a library made for alpha chains. The chain uses TRBV20-1 and TRBJ2-7, with a possible D match to TRBD1 (6 bases). There are 18 residues in the CDR3. The germline V and J ends were trimmed by 1 base and 2 bases, with 24 bases remaining between them. CDR1 is DFQATT, CDR2 SNEGSKA, per germline (reference sequence). CDR3 in DNA: TGCAGTGCTAGAGTTTGGTCTCTCTCCGGGGACATCGCCTACGAGCAGTACTTC. Amino acids: CSARVWSLSGDIAYEQYF.

This clonotype appeared many times. Since the library was made to target alpha chains, this beta chain is a stray read and its abundance is not meaningful. This CDR3 is CASSVTVSSYNEQFF. For the CDR3, the DNA is TGTGCCAGCAGCGTGACAGTGAGCTCCTACAATGAGCAGTTCTTC. The genes are TRBV9 and TRBJ2-1, with TRBD1 as a possible D gene (5 bases). The V gene's germline CDR1 is SGDLS and CDR2 YYNGEE. The CDR3 covers 15 residues. Trimming shortened V by 2 bases and J by 0 bases, and 9 bases separated the two germline ends.